The clone carrying this T cell receptor (beta chain) has only a few counts. A clone one base away is much larger, so this may be a read error. Out of unsorted whole blood came the blood RNA, and germline DNA was extracted as well. Patients were treatment-naive with chronic HBV infection. Total RNA amounting to roughly 0.5 ug was the source from which TCR beta cDNA was made with a constant-region primer. Slightly modified ARM-PCR served as the procedure for the TCR beta libraries. These libraries came from three rounds of nested multiplex PCR. In the first two PCR rounds, TRBV1-TRBV30 forward primers were paired with a C-beta reverse primer, and each round lasted approximately 10 cycles. TCRdb recomputed calls from the multiplex PCR reads with MiXCR, one row per CDR3 protein. The sample holds about 310,000 distinct CDR3 sequences, around three fifths seen once. The sample belongs to a study of tumor-infiltrating lymphocytes in primary liver carcinoma. At the level of the study: Every patient in the cohort had a primary liver carcinoma. That carcinoma was treated by surgical resection. Staging of the tumors gave T1-T3 N0M0, with widths of roughly 4.2 to 11 cm.

Germline CDR1 reads MNHNS; CDR2 reads SASEGT. The CDR3 has 16 residues. The chain carries TRBV6-1 and TRBJ1-5; possible D gene TRBD2, 7 bases. The end of the DNA is better explained by TRBJ2-3, so the J call may be wrong. Sequencing used peripheral blood. The origin of this receptor is a woman aged 30 to 39 with primary liver carcinoma and hepatitis B virus infection. The CDR3 sequence is CASSERGGANNQPQYF. The DNA of the CDR3 is TGTGCCAGCAGTGAAAGGGGGGGGGCAAACAATCAGCCCCAGTATTTT.